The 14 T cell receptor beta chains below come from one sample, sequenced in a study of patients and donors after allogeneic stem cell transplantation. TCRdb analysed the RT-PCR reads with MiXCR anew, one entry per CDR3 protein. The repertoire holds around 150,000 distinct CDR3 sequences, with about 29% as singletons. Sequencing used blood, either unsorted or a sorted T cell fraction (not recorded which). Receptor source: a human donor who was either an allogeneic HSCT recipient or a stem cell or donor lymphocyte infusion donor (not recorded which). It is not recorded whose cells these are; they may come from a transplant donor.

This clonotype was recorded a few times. In nucleotides, the CDR3 is TGTGCCACCAGCAGAGATCAGGGACGGCTCTATGGCTACACCTTC. Translation gives CATSRDQGRLYGYTF. This chain joins TRBV15 and TRBJ1-2; D may be TRBD1 (5 bases). Trimming took off 0 bases at V and 4 bases at J, with 12 bases between the two ends. This CDR3 is built from 15 residues. The germline V gene has CDR1 LNHNV and CDR2 YYDKDF (reference sequence). Complete variable domain (other parts from reference TRBV15 and TRBJ1-2): DAMVIQNPRYQVTQFGKPVTLSCSQTLNHNVMYWYQQKSSQAPKLLFHYYDKDFNNEADTPDNFQSRRPNTSFCFLDIRSPGLGDTAMYLCATSRDQGRLYGYTFGSGTRLTVV.

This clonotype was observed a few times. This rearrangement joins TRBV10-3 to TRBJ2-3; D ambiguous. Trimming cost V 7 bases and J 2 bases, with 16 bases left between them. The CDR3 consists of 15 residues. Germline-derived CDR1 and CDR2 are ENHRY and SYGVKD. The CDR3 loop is CAIITGLPDTDTQYF. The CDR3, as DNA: TGTGCCATCATCACCGGGTTGCCGGACACAGATACGCAGTATTTT.

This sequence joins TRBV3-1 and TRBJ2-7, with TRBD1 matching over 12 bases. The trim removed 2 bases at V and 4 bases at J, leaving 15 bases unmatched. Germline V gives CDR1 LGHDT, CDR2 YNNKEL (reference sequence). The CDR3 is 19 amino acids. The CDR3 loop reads CASSQFPRGTGGLLYEQYF. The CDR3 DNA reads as TGTGCCAGCAGCCAATTTCCGAGAGGGACAGGGGGCCTTTTGTACGAGCAGTACTTC.

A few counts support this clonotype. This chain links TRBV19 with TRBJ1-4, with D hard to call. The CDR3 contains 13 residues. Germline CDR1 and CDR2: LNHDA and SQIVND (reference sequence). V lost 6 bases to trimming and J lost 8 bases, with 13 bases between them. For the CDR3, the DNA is TGTGCCAGTAGGCGGACTGCCACCGAAAAACTGTTTTTT. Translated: CASRRTATEKLFF.

CDR3 residues: CAWSATDNQPQHF. The CDR3 region has the DNA TGTGCCTGGAGTGCCACAGACAATCAGCCCCAGCATTTT. The V and J genes are TRBV30 and TRBJ1-5; D unresolved. V lost 1 base, J lost 3 bases, and 7 bases lay in between. The germline V gene encodes CDR1 GTSNPN and CDR2 SVGIG (reference sequence). This CDR3 is 13 amino acids long.

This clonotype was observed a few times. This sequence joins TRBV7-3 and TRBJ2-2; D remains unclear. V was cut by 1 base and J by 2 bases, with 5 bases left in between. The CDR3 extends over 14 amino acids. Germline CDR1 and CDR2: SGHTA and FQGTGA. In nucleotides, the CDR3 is TGTGCCAGCAGCTTAATGTCCAACACCGGGGAGCTGTTTTTT. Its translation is CASSLMSNTGELFF.

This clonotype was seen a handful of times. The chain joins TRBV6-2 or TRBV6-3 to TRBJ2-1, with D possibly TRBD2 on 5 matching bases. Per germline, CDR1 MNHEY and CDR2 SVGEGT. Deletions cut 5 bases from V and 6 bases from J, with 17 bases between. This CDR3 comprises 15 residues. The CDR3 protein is CASSPSGRGPNEQFF. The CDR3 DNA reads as TGTGCCAGCAGTCCGTCTGGCCGGGGTCCCAATGAGCAGTTCTTC.

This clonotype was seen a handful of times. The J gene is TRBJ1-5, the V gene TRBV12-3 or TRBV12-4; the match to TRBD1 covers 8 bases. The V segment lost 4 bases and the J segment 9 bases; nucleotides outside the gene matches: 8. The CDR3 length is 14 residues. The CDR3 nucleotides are TGTGCCAGCAGTTATGGACAGGGTCGAGGGCCCCAGCATTTT. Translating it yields CASSYGQGRGPQHF.

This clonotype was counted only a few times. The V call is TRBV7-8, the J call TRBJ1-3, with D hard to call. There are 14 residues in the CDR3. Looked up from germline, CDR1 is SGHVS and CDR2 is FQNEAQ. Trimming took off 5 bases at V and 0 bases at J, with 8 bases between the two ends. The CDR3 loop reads CASSRYSSGNTIYF. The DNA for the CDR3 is TGTGCCAGCAGCCGCTATTCCTCTGGAAACACCATATATTTT.

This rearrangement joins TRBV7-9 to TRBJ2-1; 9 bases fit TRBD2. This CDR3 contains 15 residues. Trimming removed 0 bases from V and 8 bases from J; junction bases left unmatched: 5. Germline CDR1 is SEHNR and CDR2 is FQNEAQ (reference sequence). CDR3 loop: CASSLAGTSIYEQFF. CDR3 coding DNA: TGTGCCAGCAGCTTAGCCGGGACTAGCATATATGAGCAGTTCTTC.

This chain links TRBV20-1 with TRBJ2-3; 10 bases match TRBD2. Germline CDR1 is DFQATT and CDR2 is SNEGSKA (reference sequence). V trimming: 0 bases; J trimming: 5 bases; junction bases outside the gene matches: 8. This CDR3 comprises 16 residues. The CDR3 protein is CSARDRSSGRIDTQYF. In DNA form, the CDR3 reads TGCAGTGCTAGAGATAGATCTAGCGGGAGAATAGATACGCAGTATTTT.

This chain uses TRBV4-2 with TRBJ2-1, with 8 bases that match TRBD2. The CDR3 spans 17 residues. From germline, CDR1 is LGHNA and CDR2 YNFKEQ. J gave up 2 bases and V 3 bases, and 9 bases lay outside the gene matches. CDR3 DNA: TGTGCCAGCAGCCAGGCTCATAGCGGGAACGCCTACAATGAGCAGTTCTTC. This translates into CASSQAHSGNAYNEQFF.

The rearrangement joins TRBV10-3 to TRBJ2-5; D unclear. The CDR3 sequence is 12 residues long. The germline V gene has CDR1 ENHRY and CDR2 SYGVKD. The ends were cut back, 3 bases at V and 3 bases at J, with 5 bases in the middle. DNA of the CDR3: TGTGCCATCAGTGAAACAGAAGAGACCCAGTACTTC. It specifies CAISETEETQYF.

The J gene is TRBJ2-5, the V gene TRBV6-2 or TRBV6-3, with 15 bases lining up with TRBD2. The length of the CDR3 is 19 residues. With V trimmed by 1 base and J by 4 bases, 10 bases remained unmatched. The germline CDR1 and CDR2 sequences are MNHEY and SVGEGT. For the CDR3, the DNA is TGTGCCAGCAGTTACTTTAATCCGGGACTAGCGGGAGGTGGAGAGACCCAGTACTTC. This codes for CASSYFNPGLAGGGETQYF.